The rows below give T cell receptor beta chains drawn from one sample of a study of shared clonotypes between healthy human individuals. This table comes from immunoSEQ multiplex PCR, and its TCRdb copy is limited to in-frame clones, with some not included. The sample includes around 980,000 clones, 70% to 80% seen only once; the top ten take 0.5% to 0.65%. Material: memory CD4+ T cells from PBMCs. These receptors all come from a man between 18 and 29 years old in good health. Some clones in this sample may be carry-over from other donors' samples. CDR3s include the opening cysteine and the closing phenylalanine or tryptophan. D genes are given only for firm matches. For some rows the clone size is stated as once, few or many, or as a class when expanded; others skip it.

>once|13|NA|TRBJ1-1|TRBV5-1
CASSFGGNTEAFF
TGCGCCAGCAGCTTCGGGGGTAACACTGAAGCTTTCTTT
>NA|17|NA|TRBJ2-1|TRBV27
CASIPLVAAGPYNEQFF
TGTGCCAGCATCCCACTAGTTGCAGCGGGTCCCTACAATGAGCAGTTCTTC
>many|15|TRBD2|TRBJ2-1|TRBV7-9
CASSLATSGKREQFF
TGTGCCAGCAGCTTAGCTACTAGCGGGAAACGTGAGCAGTTCTTC
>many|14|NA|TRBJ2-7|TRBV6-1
CASRWRGGSYEQYF
TGTGCCAGCCGCTGGAGGGGGGGCTCCTACGAGCAGTACTTC
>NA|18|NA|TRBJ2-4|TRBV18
CASSTGFAGNGAKNIQYF
TGTGCCAGCTCAACCGGGTTTGCGGGAAACGGGGCCAAAAACATTCAGTACTTC
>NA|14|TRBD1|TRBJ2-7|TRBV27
CASSRTGGVYEQYF
TGTGCCAGCAGTCGGACAGGGGGAGTCTACGAGCAGTACTTC
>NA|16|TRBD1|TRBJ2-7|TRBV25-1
CASSEGDRGVVNEQYF
TGTGCCAGCAGTGAAGGGGACAGGGGGGTAGTGAACGAGCAGTACTTC
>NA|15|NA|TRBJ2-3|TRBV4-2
CASSQDTGGRDTQYF
TGTGCCAGCAGCCAAGATACCGGGGGCCGTGATACGCAGTATTTT
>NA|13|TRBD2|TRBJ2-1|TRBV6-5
CASKTSGYNEQFF
TGTGCCAGTAAGACTAGCGGGTACAATGAGCAGTTCTTC
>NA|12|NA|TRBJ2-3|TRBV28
CASSLRTDTQYF
TGTGCCAGCAGTTTAAGGACAGATACGCAGTATTTT
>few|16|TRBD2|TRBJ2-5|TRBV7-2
CASSPPRASGTETQYF
TGTGCCAGCAGCCCCCCGCGGGCTAGCGGGACGGAGACCCAGTACTTC
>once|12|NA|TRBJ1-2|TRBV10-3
CAISEGYYGYTF
TGTGCCATCAGTGAGGGGTACTATGGCTACACCTTC
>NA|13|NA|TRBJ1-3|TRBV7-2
CASSLVLGNPIYF
TGTGCCAGCAGCTTAGTGTTAGGGAATCCCATATATTTT
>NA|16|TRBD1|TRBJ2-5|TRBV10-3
CAISESGTGYQETQYF
TGTGCCATCAGTGAGTCGGGGACAGGCTATCAAGAGACCCAGTACTTC
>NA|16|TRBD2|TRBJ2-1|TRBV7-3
CASSLRASGSLGEQFF
TGTGCCAGCAGCTTAAGGGCTAGCGGGAGTCTCGGTGAGCAGTTCTTC